The 7 T cell receptor beta chains below come from one sample, sequenced in a study of T cell repertoires in aging, cancer and after chemotherapy. Rearranged V-D-J TRB sequences were amplified with a mixed TRB-A/B primer pool. MiXCR, run by TCRdb on the multiplex PCR reads, gives a single entry per CDR3 protein. This sample has some 2,700 distinct CDR3 sequences; about 54% occur once, and the top ten carry approximately 72%. Amplification of TCR beta used genomic DNA extracted from peripheral blood. Specimen: blood. All receptors come from a human donor with a blood cancer.

The sample holds a few counts of this clonotype. The chain joins TRBV6-5 to TRBJ2-1; D possibly corresponds to TRBD2 (6 bases). V was cut by 0 bases and J by 5 bases, with 11 bases left in between. Germline CDR1 is MNHEY and CDR2 is SVGAGI. This CDR3 spans 15 amino acids. The CDR3 is CASSYSGGRNNEQFF. The CDR3 DNA reads TGTGCCAGCAGTTACTCAGGAGGGCGGAACAATGAGCAGTTCTTC.

The chain couples TRBV6-1 to TRBJ1-6; D is unclear. The length of the CDR3 is 15 residues. Germline CDR1 reads MNHNS; CDR2 reads SASEGT. Trimming shortened V by 5 bases and J by 4 bases, and 12 bases separated the two germline ends. The DNA for the CDR3 is TGTGCCAGCAGTTCCCAGAGTTCTTATAATTCACCCCTCCACTTT. As protein: CASSSQSSYNSPLHF.

The chain employs TRBV5-6 and TRBJ1-1, with D perhaps matching TRBD1 (6 bases). The V end lost 3 bases, the J end lost 3 bases, and 15 bases lay between the germline ends. Looked up from germline, CDR1 is SGHDT and CDR2 is YYEEEE. The CDR3 loop spans 15 amino acids. Here the CDR3 DNA reads TGTGCCAGCAGCTATGGCGGAGGGGGAGACACTGAAGCTTTCTTT. Its translation: CASSYGGGGDTEAFF.

This chain connects TRBV18 to TRBJ2-1; 12 bases line up with TRBD2. The J segment lost 5 bases and the V segment lost 1 base, leaving 6 bases of the junction unmatched. The germline V gene encodes CDR1 KGHSH and CDR2 LQKENI. This CDR3 has 17 amino acids. CDR3 loop: CASSPRSTSGGNNEQFF. CDR3 bases: TGTGCCAGCTCACCACGTTCTACTAGCGGGGGGAACAATGAGCAGTTCTTC.

The sample holds a few counts of this clonotype. The chain links TRBV15 to TRBJ2-7; TRBD2 agrees at 11 bases. This CDR3 is built from 17 residues. J lost 4 bases, V lost 0 bases, and 8 bases had no gene match. The V gene's germline CDR1 is LNHNV and CDR2 YYDKDF (reference sequence). The CDR3 DNA reads TGTGCCACCAGCAGAGAAGGTCCTAGCGGGGGGACATACGAGCAGTACTTC. Residues: CATSREGPSGGTYEQYF.

The rearrangement uses TRBV27 and TRBJ2-1; 9 bases agree with TRBD1. Germline V lookup: CDR1 MNHEY, CDR2 SMNVEV (reference sequence). CDR3 size: 15 residues. The V gene end was trimmed by 5 bases and the J gene end by 6 bases; junction bases not matched to a gene: 8. CDR3 nucleotide sequence: TGTGCCAGCAGTAGGACAGGGGATACTTCCAATGAGCAGTTCTTC. It codes for CASSRTGDTSNEQFF.

The J gene is TRBJ2-5, the V gene TRBV7-4; D ambiguous. CDR1 SGHVT and CDR2 SQSDAQ come from the germline V gene. V was cut by 1 base and J by 5 bases, with 17 bases left in between. The CDR3 has 16 amino acids. The chain's CDR3 is CASSLERQVDRETQYF. CDR3 DNA sequence: TGTGCCAGCAGCTTAGAAAGGCAGGTCGATCGGGAGACCCAGTACTTC.